The clone carrying this TCR beta chain was detected only once. TCRdb's table, derived via immunoSEQ multiplex PCR, lists solely in-frame clones and lacks some. The data contain over 400,000 clones, approximately 92% of them singletons. Treatment: around 19 received Ad26.COV2.S at low or high dose, single or two shots; several received placebo; per-sample allocation not given. Sample collection was performed on day 63 after the first vaccine or placebo injection. The CDR3 length is 17 residues. CDR1 MDHEN and CDR2 SYDVKM come from the germline V gene. The junction had 15 bases not matched to a gene; V was cut back by 8 bases and J by 0 bases. These data come from a study of Ad26.COV2.S vaccination and SARS-CoV-2 variants. About the study: In the COV1001 trial, the donor was in the Ad26.COV2.S arm. The authors gave Ad26.COV2.S intramuscularly, either once or twice 56 days apart.

Sequenced material: peripheral blood, taken in a trial of Ad26.COV2.S vaccine versus placebo. The chain recombines TRBV28 with TRBJ2-7; the match to TRBD1 covers 8 bases. The sequence derives from a person between 18 and 60 years old who received the Ad26.COV2.S COVID-19 vaccine or a placebo. The CDR3 region is CASLGQGSGKDSYEQYF. The CDR3, as DNA: TGTGCCAGCCTTGGACAGGGTAGTGGGAAGGACTCCTACGAGCAGTACTTC.